This T cell receptor (beta chain) derives from a study of Ad26.COV2.S vaccination and SARS-CoV-2 variants. Produced via immunoSEQ multiplex PCR; TCRdb's table is partial and in-frame only. The repertoire holds about 680,000 clones, with roughly 90% as singletons. The CDR3 length is 17 residues. J gave up 3 bases and V 4 bases, and 7 bases lay outside the gene matches. Germline V lookup: CDR1 MDHEN, CDR2 SYDVKM. Sample treatment: some 19 received Ad26.COV2.S at low or high dose, single or two shots; 5 received placebo; per-sample allocation not given. Day 63 after the first injection of vaccine or placebo was the sampling time.

This receptor was obtained from a person between 18 and 65 years old who received the Ad26.COV2.S COVID-19 vaccine or a placebo. The source was peripheral blood, collected in a trial of Ad26.COV2.S vaccine versus placebo. The gene calls are TRBV28 and TRBJ2-7; the match to TRBD2 covers 15 bases. This CDR3 is CASSWGLAGGGSYEQYF. DNA of the CDR3: TGTGCCAGCAGTTGGGGACTAGCGGGAGGTGGGAGCTACGAGCAGTACTTC.